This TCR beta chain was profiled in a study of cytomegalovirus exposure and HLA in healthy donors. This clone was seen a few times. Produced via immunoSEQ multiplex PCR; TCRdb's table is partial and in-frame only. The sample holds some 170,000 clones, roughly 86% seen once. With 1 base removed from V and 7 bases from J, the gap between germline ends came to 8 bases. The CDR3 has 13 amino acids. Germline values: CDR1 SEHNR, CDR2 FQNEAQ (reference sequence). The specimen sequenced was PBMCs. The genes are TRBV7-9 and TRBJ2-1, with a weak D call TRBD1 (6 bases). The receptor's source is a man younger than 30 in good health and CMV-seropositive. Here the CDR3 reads CASSLGTENEQFF. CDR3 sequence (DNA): TGTGCCAGCAGCTTAGGGACAGAAAATGAGCAGTTCTTC.